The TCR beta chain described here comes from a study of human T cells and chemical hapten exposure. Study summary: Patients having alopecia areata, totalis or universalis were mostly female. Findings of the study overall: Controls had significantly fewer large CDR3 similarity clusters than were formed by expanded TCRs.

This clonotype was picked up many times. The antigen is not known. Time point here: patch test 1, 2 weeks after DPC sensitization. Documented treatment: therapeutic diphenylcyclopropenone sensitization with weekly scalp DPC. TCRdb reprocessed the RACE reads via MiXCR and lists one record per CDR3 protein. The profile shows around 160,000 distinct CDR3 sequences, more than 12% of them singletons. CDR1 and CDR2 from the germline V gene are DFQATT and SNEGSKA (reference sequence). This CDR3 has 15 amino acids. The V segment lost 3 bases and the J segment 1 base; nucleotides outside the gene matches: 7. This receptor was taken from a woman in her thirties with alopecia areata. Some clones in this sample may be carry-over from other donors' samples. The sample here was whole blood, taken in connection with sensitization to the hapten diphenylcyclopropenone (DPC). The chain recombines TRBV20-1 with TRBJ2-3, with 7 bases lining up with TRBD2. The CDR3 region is CSASRRERGTDTQYF. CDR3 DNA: TGCAGTGCTAGTCGGCGGGAGAGGGGCACAGATACGCAGTATTTT.